This T cell receptor beta chain was documented in a study of shared clonotypes between healthy human individuals. Germline CDR1 SGHTA, CDR2 FQGTGA. J lost 3 bases, V lost 5 bases, and 7 bases had no gene match. The CDR3 has 15 amino acids. Per the authors' pipeline: ImmunoSEQ supplied junction-only sequences lacking quality scores, so filtering was different. Profiled with immunoSEQ multiplex PCR; TCRdb holds only in-frame clones, not every one. The DNA was the basis for D and trimming; V, J and clone size are from that table. The profile shows a few million clones, over 90% of them singletons. The study's findings and limits: Naive subsets generally had larger estimated richness than memory subsets. Investigators expected sequencing depth to affect clonotype sharing among donors. The study drew on few donors, limiting represented genetic and exposure-history diversity.

Comment on this clone: Its antigen is not identified.

The TCR comes from a man aged 18 to 29 in good health. Some clones in this sample may be carry-over from other donors' samples. The sequencing sample was made of naive CD4+ T cells from PBMCs. Specified subset: CD45RA+ positively selected. The genes are TRBV7-3 and TRBJ2-5; 9 nucleotides line up with TRBD2. The CDR3 reads CASSNPGLAKETQYF. The DNA for the CDR3 is TGTGCCAGCAGCAACCCGGGACTAGCTAAAGAGACCCAGTACTTC.